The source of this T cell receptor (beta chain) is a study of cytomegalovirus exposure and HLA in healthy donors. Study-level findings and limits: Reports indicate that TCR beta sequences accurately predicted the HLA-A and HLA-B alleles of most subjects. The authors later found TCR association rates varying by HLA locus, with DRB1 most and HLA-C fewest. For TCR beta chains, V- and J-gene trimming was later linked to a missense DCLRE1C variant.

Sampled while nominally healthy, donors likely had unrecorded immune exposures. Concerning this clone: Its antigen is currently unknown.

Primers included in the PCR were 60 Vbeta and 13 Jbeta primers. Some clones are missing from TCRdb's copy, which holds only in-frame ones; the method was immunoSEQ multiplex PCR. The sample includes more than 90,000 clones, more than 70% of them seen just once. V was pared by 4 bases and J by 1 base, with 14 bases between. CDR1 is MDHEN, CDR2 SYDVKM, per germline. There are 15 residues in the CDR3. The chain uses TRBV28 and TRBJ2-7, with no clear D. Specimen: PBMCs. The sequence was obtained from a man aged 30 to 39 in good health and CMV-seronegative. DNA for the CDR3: TGTGCCAGCAGTTCACCGCCCGCAGGTTCCTACGAGCAGTACTTC. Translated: CASSSPPAGSYEQYF.